This T cell receptor (beta chain) derives from a study of cytomegalovirus exposure and HLA in healthy donors. A multiplex PCR was run with 60 Vbeta primers and 13 Jbeta primers. Measured with immunoSEQ multiplex PCR; TCRdb has only the in-frame clones, and not every one. The clone table shows tens of thousands of clones, with the ten largest holding around 11%. Material: PBMCs. The sequence was collected from a man younger than 30 in good health and CMV-seropositive.

As DNA, the CDR3 is TGCGCCAGCAGCGCTACGACAGGGGGCCGAGAGACCCAGTACTTC. Translation: CASSATTGGRETQYF. The chain recombines TRBV5-1 with TRBJ2-5; TRBD1 matches 10 bases. Losses at the gene ends were 4 bases for V and 4 bases for J; bases not matched to a gene: 7. The CDR3 extends over 15 amino acids. CDR1 and CDR2 from the germline V gene are SGHRS and YFSETQ.